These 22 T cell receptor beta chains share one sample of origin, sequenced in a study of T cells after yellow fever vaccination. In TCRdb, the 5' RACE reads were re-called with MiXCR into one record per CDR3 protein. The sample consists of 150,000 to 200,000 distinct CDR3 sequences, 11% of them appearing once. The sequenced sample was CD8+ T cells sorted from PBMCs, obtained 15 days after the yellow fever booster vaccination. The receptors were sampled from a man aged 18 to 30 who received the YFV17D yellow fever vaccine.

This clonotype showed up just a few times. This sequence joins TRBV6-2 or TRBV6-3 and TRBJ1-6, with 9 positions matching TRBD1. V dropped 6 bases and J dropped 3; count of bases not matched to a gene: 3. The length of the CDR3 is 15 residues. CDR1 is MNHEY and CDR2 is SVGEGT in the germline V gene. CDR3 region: CASRRTGDYNSPLHF. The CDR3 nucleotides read TGTGCCAGCAGACGGACAGGGGACTATAATTCACCCCTCCACTTT.

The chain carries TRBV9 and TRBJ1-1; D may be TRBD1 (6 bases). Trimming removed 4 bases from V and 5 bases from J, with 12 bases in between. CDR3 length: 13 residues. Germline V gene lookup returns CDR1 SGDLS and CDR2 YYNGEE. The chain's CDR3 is CASSRGTQTEAFF. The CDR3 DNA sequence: TGTGCCAGCAGCCGCGGGACACAAACTGAAGCTTTCTTT.

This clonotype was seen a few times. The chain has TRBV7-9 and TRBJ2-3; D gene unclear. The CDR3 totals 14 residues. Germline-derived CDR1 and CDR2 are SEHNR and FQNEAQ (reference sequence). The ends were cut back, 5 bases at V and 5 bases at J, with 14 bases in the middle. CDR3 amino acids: CASSHDKYQDTQYF. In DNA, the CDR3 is TGTGCCAGCAGCCATGACAAGTATCAAGATACGCAGTATTTT.

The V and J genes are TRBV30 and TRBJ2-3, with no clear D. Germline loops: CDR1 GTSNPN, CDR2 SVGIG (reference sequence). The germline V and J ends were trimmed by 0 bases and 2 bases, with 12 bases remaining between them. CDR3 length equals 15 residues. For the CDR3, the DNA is TGTGCCTGGAGTGTAGGGTCTTCCTTCACAGATACGCAGTATTTT. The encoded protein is CAWSVGSSFTDTQYF. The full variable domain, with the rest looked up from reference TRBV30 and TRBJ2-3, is SQTIHQWPATLVQPVGSPLSLECTVEGTSNPNLYWYRQAAGRGLQLLFYSVGIGQISSEVPQNLSASRPQDRQFILSSKKLLLSDSGFYLCAWSVGSSFTDTQYFGPGTRLTVL.

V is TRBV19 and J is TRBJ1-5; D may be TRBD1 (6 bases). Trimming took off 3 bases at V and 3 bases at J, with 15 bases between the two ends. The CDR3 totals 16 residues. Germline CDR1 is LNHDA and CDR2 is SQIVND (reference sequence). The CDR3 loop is CASSIDRGAFNQPQHF. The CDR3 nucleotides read TGTGCCAGTAGTATTGATCGGGGGGCTTTCAATCAGCCCCAGCATTTT.

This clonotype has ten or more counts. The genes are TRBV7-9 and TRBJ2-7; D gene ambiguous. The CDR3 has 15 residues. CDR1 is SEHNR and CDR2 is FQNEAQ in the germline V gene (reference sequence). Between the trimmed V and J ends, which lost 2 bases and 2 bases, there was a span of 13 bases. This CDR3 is CASSLFVSVPYEQYF. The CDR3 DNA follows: TGTGCCAGCAGCTTATTCGTGTCGGTACCCTACGAGCAGTACTTC.

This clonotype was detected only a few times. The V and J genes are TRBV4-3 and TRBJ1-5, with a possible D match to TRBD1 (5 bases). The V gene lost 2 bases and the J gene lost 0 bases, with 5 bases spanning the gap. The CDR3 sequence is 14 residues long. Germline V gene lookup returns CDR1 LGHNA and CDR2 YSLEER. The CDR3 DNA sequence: TGCGCCAGCAGCCAACAGGGTAGCAATCAGCCCCAGCATTTT. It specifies CASSQQGSNQPQHF.

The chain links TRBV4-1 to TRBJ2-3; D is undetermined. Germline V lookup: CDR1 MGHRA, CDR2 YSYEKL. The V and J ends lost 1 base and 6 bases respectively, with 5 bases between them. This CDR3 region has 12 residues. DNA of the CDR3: TGCGCCAGCAGCCAAGGAGAGGATACGCAGTATTTT. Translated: CASSQGEDTQYF.

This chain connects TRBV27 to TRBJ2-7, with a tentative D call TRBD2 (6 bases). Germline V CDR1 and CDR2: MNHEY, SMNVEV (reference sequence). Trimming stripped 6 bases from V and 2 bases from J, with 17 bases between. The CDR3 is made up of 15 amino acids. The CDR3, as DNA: TGTGCCAGCAGGGGCGGGGTAGCGTTAACCTACGAGCAGTACGTC. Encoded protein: CASRGGVALTYEQYV.

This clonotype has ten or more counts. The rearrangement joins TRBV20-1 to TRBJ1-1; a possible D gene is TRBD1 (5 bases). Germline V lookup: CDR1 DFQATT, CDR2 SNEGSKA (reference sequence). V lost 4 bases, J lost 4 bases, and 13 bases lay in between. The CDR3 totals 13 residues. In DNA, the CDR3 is TGCAGTGCTATTGGGGGAGGGGTCACTGAAGCTTTCTTT. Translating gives CSAIGGGVTEAFF.

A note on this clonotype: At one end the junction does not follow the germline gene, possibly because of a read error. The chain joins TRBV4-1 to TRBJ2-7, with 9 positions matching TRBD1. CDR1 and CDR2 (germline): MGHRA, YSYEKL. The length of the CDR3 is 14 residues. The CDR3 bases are TGCGCCAGCAGCAGACCGGACAGGGGCTACGAGCAGAACTTC. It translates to CASSRPDRGYEQNF.

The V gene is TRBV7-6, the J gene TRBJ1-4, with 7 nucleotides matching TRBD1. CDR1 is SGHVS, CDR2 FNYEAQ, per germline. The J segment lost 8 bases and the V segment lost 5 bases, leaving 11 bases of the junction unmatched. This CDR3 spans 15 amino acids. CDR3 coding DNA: TGTGCCAGCAGCGTATCAGGGGGTATCGGAGAAAAACTGTTTTTT. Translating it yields CASSVSGGIGEKLFF.

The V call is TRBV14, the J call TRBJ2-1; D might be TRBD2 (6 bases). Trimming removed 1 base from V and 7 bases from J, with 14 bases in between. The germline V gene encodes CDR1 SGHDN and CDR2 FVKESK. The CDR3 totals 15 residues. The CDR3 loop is CASSQVGGARNEQFF. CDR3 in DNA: TGTGCCAGCAGCCAAGTAGGCGGGGCGAGGAATGAGCAGTTCTTC.

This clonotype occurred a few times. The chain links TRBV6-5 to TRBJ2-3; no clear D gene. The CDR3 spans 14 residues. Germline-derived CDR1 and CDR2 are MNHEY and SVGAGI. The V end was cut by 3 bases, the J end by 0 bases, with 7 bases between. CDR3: CASSYGVSTDTQYF. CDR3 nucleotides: TGTGCCAGCAGTTATGGAGTGAGCACAGATACGCAGTATTTT.

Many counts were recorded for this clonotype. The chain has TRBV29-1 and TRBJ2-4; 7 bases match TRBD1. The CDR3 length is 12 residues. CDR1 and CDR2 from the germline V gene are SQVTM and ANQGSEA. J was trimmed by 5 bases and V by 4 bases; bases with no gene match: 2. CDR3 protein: CSVVGTENIQYF. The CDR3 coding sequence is TGCAGCGTTGTCGGGACAGAAAACATTCAGTACTTC.

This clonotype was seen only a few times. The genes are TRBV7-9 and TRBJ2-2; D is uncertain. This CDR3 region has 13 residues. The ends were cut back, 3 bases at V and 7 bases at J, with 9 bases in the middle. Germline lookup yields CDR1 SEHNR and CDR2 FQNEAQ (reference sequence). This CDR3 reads CASSFSTGGELFF. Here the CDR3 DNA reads TGTGCCAGCAGCTTTTCAACTGGCGGGGAGCTGTTTTTT.

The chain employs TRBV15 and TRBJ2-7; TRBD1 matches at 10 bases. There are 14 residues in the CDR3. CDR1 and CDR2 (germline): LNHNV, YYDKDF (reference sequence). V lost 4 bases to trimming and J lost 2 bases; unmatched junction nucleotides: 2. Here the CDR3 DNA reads TGTGCCACCAGCAAAGGGACAGGGGCCTACGAGCAGTACTTC. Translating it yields CATSKGTGAYEQYF.

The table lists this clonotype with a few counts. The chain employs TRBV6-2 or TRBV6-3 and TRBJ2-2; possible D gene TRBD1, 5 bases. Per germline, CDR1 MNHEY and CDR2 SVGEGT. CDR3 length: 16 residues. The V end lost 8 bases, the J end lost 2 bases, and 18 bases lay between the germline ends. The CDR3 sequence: CASRLTGFINTGELFF. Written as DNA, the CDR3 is TGTGCCAGCCGTTTAACAGGATTCATTAACACCGGGGAGCTGTTTTTT.

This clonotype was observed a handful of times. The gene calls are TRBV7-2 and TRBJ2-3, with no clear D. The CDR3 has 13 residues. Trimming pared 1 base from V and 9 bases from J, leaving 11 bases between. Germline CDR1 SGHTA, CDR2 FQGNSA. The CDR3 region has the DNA TGTGCCAGCAGCTTAGAACTTAAAGAAACGCAGTATTTT. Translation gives CASSLELKETQYF.

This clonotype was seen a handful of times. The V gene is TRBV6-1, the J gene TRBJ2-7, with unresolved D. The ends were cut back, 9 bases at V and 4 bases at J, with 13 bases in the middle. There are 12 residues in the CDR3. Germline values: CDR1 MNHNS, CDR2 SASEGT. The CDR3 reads CAREQRQYEQYV. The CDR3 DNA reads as TGTGCCAGAGAACAGAGGCAATACGAGCAGTACGTC.

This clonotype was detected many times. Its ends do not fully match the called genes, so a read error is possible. As DNA, the CDR3 is TGCGCCAACAGCGCCGGACAGGGCAACTTTGCCGGGGAGCTGTTTTTT. It encodes CANSAGQGNFAGELFF. V is TRBV5-1 and J is TRBJ2-2, with 8 bases fitting TRBD1. The CDR3 spans 16 residues. Germline V lookup: CDR1 SGHRS, CDR2 YFSETQ.

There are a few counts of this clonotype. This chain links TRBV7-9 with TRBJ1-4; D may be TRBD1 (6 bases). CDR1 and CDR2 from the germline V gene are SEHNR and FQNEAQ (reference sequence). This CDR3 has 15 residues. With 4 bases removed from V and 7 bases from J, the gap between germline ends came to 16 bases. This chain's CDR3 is CASSSQQGVREKLFF. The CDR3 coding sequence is TGTGCCAGCAGCTCTCAACAGGGAGTTCGTGAAAAACTGTTTTTT.